This T cell receptor beta chain was documented in a study of shared clonotypes between healthy human individuals (dated by TCRdb to about 2020). Regarding the research as a whole: Three men and two women, aged 18 to 49 years, made up the cohort. Per donor, three plates each were used for CD4 naive and CD4 memory, two for CD8 naive, and one for CD8 memory. To estimate repertoire size and how much clonotypes are shared between individuals, the study performed deep sequencing of blood TCR repertoires from roughly five healthy adults. Different laboratories and diverse techniques were used to prepare libraries and sequence TCR repertoires, to increase sequencing depth and limit assay-specific biases. Per donor, leukapheresis produced somewhere between about 0.8 and 9 billion PBMCs.

The germline V gene encodes CDR1 ENHRY and CDR2 SYGVKD. V trim: 6 bases; J trim: 2 bases; unmatched bases: 6. The CDR3 goes from the cysteine to the phenylalanine over 14 residues. This entry keeps only the CDR3 DNA: 42 bases, framed from base 1. Using the deep immunoSEQ assay, TCR CDR3 regions were amplified from genomic DNA by multiplex PCR. Extracted genomic DNA from each cell subset was spread evenly across all wells of several immunoSEQ 96-well plates, with each plate serving as a replicate. For sorted subsets, approximately 0.2 ug of genomic DNA, equivalent to 30,000 or so T cell genomes, went into each replicate PCR. Purified libraries were measured with a Qubit 3.0 fluorometer, size-checked on a Bioanalyzer 2100, and measured again with the KAPA Library Quantification kit. Every immunoSEQ 96-well plate was sequenced on a dedicated single-read 150-cycle Illumina NextSeq 550 flow cell. For the original study's pipeline: The immunoSEQ output contained only junctional sequences without quality scores, so filtering could not match that applied to full-length reads. Sequences were annotated with PyIR, a Python wrapper for IgBLAST v1.9, and V/J genes and CDR3 were assigned using IMGT germline references. Reads with weak V/J assignments (E-value above 1e-6), missing CDR3, stop codons, out-of-frame junctions, or ambiguous translated residues were removed. A V3J clonotype was defined by an identical inferred V gene, J gene, and CDR3 amino acid sequence. Percentage overlap between repertoires was calculated by dividing the number of shared unique clonotypes by the size of the smaller repertoire. Three approaches were used to assess repertoire richness: RTK rarefaction, the Chao1 estimator, and Recon v2.1 estimates of unobserved clonotypes. OLGA was used to compute generation probabilities for all TCRbeta clonotypes that the gDNA method yielded from a few donors. Held by TCRdb, this immuneACCESS table contains in-frame sequences only and omits some clones. Under half of the omission traces to an unresolved V gene where checked; the cause of the rest is unknown. That table gives V, J and clone size, and the DNA gave D and trimming. Across this sample there are a few million clones, with approximately 92% seen only once. The ten largest clones capture approximately 1.6% of the sample.

What the authors observed across the whole study: Compared with non-shared clonotypes, clonotypes shared by all four sorted-subset donors had higher generation probabilities. Pairwise subsampling indicated that sequencing depth was expected to affect the degree of clonotype sharing among donors. Sharing across a few donors was observed for approximately 5% of naive CD4, under 4% of naive CD8, over 2% of memory CD4, and around 0.4% of memory CD8 clonotypes. Sampling was restricted to blood, and TCR repertoires in tissues likely differ from the TCR repertoires found in blood. Because the study included only a small number of donors, the genetic and exposure-history diversity represented was limited. Naive subsets generally had larger estimated clonotype richness than memory subsets did. Incomplete sequencing was indicated by rarefaction of sorted-subset datasets, despite the large sequencing depth.

CD8 naive samples were CD45RO-negative cells positively selected for CCR7, giving a CD45RA+CCR7+ population that excluded TemRA cells. The donors were healthy, HIV-negative adults who had no recently reported acute infections or vaccinations. All donors were Caucasian adults living in Nashville, Tennessee, USA. After blood collection by leukapheresis, PBMCs were isolated using Ficoll-Histopaque density gradient centrifugation and then cryopreserved in the vapor phase of liquid nitrogen. Analytical flow cytometry was used to check the purity and quantity of every magnetically sorted T cell population. From each sorted fraction, genomic DNA was isolated and quantified by UV absorbance on a Nanodrop 2000c. Note on this clone: This receptor's antigen is unknown. Base-call qualities are not available, and no considerably larger clone is one nucleotide away.

This chain is built from TRBV10-3 and TRBJ2-7, with 8 central nucleotides matching TRBD1. The clonotype comes from a young man in good health. Some clones in this sample may be carry-over from other donors' samples. Sequenced input: naive CD8+ T cells from PBMCs. Explained via the paper, the cell subset or site label denotes: CD45RA+CCR7+. The CDR3 amino acid sequence is: CAIRGTGTTYEQYF. The nucleotide sequence is given as TGTGCCATCAGAGGGACAGGAACGACCTACGAGCAGTACTTC.